The present T cell receptor (beta chain) was sequenced within a study of human T cells and chemical hapten exposure. TCRdb re-called the RACE reads with MiXCR, one entry per CDR3 protein. The sample has about 54,000 distinct CDR3 sequences, about 9.9% seen once. This clonotype has only a few counts. Germline V gene lookup returns CDR1 SEHNR and CDR2 FQNEAQ (reference sequence). This CDR3 is 18 amino acids long. Unmatched junction bases numbered 14, after V lost 5 bases and J lost 4 bases. Time point here: patch test 2, 6 weeks after DPC sensitization. Treatment indicated: therapeutic diphenylcyclopropenone sensitization with weekly scalp DPC.

The sequence derives from a woman aged 45-60 years with alopecia areata. Some clones in this sample may be carry-over from other donors' samples. Material: whole blood, obtained in connection with sensitization to the hapten diphenylcyclopropenone (DPC). The chain combines TRBV7-9 with TRBJ2-3; TRBD2 agrees at 11 bases. The CDR3, as DNA: TGTGCCAGCAGCCCAGATAGCGGGAGGGCCGGTGGCGCAGATACGCAGTATTTT. As protein: CASSPDSGRAGGADTQYF.